One sample yielded the 3 T cell receptor beta chains listed below, sequenced in a study of blood T cell repertoires in COVID-19 (TCRdb year 2020). Preparation of the library involved the immunoSEQ multiplex PCR assay. TCRdb provides this immuneACCESS table in a form limited to in-frame rearrangements. Some clones are lacking; in checked studies, under half of them reflect an unresolved V gene, and why the rest are absent is not known. This sample comprises about 200,000 clones, 84% of them detected only once. The ten top clones hold about 3.3% of the sample. Material for sequencing was PBMCs or T cells enriched from blood (not recorded which). These receptor sequences come from a woman in her thirties who had been exposed to COVID-19.

V usage is TRBV7-6 and J usage is TRBJ2-7; D may be TRBD1 (6 bases). Germline values: CDR1 SGHVS, CDR2 FNYEAQ. CDR3 size: 17 residues. V dropped 1 base and J dropped 3 bases, with 19 bases sitting between them. CDR3 region: CASSLEGQTGVYYEQYF. The CDR3 bases are TGTGCCAGCAGCTTAGAAGGACAGACAGGAGTGTACTACGAGCAGTACTTC.

The V gene is TRBV29-1, the J gene TRBJ2-2; weak D call: TRBD1 (5 bases). The V and J ends lost 7 bases and 7 bases respectively, with 10 bases between them. CDR1 is SQVTM, CDR2 ANQGSEA, per germline. The CDR3 is 11 residues long. This chain's CDR3 is CSAQRGGELFF. CDR3 coding DNA: TGCAGCGCCCAAAGGGGCGGGGAGCTGTTTTTT.

This clone was seen just once. The rearrangement joins TRBV19 to TRBJ2-7; TRBD2 matches 8 bases. The junction had 4 bases not matched to a gene; V was cut back by 10 bases and J by 2 bases. Germline V gene sequence: CDR1 LNHDA, CDR2 SQIVND (reference sequence). This CDR3 is 12 amino acids long. The CDR3: CATRGGAYEQYF. DNA for the CDR3: TGTGCCACTCGGGGGGGCGCCTACGAGCAGTACTTC.